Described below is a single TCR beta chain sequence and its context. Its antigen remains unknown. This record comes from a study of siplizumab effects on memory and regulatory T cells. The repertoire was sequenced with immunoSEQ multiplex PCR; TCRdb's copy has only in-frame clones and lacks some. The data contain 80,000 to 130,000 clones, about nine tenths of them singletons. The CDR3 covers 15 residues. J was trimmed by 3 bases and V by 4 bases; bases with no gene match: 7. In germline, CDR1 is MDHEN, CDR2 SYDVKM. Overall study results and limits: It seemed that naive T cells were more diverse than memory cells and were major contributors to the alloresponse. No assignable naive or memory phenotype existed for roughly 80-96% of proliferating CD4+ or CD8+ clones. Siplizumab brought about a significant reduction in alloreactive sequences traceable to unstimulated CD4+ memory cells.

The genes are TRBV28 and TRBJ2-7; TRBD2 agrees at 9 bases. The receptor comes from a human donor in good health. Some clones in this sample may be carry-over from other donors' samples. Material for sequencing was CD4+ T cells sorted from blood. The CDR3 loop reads CASSWGAGGGYEQYF. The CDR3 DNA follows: TGTGCCAGCAGTTGGGGAGCGGGAGGTGGCTACGAGCAGTACTTC.